This T cell receptor beta chain comes out of a study of CD8 T cells in Susac syndrome. This CDR3 contains 14 residues. V gave up 6 bases and J gave up 8 bases, with 19 bases separating them. The RNA input was about 0.5 to 1 ug, and it was reverse transcribed with random hexamers. Amplification of the TCR beta CDR3 was carried out by immunoSEQ multiplex PCR, which spanned a total of 54 Vbeta and 13 Jbeta segments. TCRdb fed the immunoSEQ multiplex PCR reads into MiXCR, producing one record per CDR3 protein. The table includes about 100,000 distinct CDR3 sequences, around 95% detected once. The diagnostic criteria for definite or probable disease, as recently defined, were met by the patients with Susac syndrome. CD8+ and CD4+ T cells were negatively isolated; TEMRA cells were FACS-enriched.

The sample consisted of CD8+ T cells from PBMCs. This sequence was found in a human donor with Susac syndrome. J is TRBJ1-2 and V is TRBV12-3 or TRBV12-4, with D possibly matching TRBD1 (5 bases). The CDR3 region is CASRGIREGTGYTF. The CDR3 DNA reads TGTGCCAGCAGAGGAATCAGGGAGGGGACGGGCTACACCTTC.